These 20 T cell receptor beta chains came from one sample sequenced in a study of cytomegalovirus exposure and HLA in healthy donors. PCR primers comprised 60 Vbeta and 13 Jbeta primers. TCRdb keeps only in-frame clones here, not all; method: immunoSEQ multiplex PCR. Among roughly 140,000 clones listed, 60% to 85% were seen once. The sequencing sample was made of PBMCs. The source is a male donor in good health and CMV-seronegative.

The V gene is TRBV7-6, the J gene TRBJ2-7; 7 positions agree with TRBD1. This CDR3 comprises 15 residues. The germline CDR1 and CDR2 sequences are SGHVS and FNYEAQ. Trimming cost V 1 base and J 3 bases; bases outside gene matches: 6. The CDR3 sequence: CASSLGGQPLYEQYF. DNA for the CDR3: TGTGCCAGCAGCTTAGGGGGACAGCCTCTCTACGAGCAGTACTTC.

The chain joins TRBV9 to TRBJ2-1, with 7 nucleotides matching TRBD2. This CDR3 is built from 13 residues. CDR1 and CDR2 from the germline V gene are SGDLS and YYNGEE. V shed 3 bases and J 8 bases; nucleotides not matched to a gene: 5. This chain's CDR3 is CASSATSEDEQFF. The CDR3 bases are TGTGCCAGCAGCGCCACTAGCGAGGATGAGCAGTTCTTC.

The chain has TRBV5-5 and TRBJ2-1; 10 bases line up with TRBD1. Germline V gene sequence: CDR1 SGHKS, CDR2 YYEKEE (reference sequence). The CDR3 has 15 amino acids. V lost 3 bases and J lost 2; bases outside the gene matches: 2. The CDR3 nucleotides are TGTGCCAGCAGCTCGGGACAGGGGCCCTACAATGAGCAGTTCTTC. Residues: CASSSGQGPYNEQFF.

The chain recombines TRBV27 with TRBJ1-4; D not certain. Germline V gene lookup returns CDR1 MNHEY and CDR2 SMNVEV (reference sequence). Trimming took 8 bases from V and 5 from J, leaving 15 bases between them. The length of the CDR3 is 14 residues. As DNA, the CDR3 is TGTGCCAGCCCCTCCCGGGTAGGAAATGAAAAACTGTTTTTT. Translating gives CASPSRVGNEKLFF. Together with reference TRBV27 and TRBJ1-4, the CDR3 gives the full variable domain: EAQVTQNPRYLITVTGKKLTVTCSQNMNHEYMSWYRQDPGLGLRQIYYSMNVEVTDKGDVPEGYKVSRKEKRNFPLILESPSPNQTSLYFCASPSRVGNEKLFFGSGTQLSVL.

This chain connects TRBV4-1 to TRBJ1-4, with D maybe TRBD1 (6 bases). This CDR3 has 16 amino acids. The germline gives CDR1 MGHRA, CDR2 YSYEKL. Trimming removed 0 bases at V and 7 bases at J, with 15 bases between. In DNA form, the CDR3 reads TGCGCCAGCAGCCAAGATTATAGGGGGTTCAGTGAAAAACTGTTTTTT. Translated: CASSQDYRGFSEKLFF.

The chain combines TRBV30 with TRBJ2-3, with TRBD1 as a possible D gene (5 bases). This CDR3 is built from 13 residues. Trimming shortened V by 3 bases and J by 4 bases, and 11 bases separated the two germline ends. Germline V gene data show CDR1 as GTSNPN and CDR2 as SVGIG (reference sequence). The CDR3 here is CAWRGLGPDTQYF. CDR3 DNA: TGTGCCTGGAGGGGGCTAGGGCCAGATACGCAGTATTTT. Full variable domain (rest looked up from reference TRBV30 and TRBJ2-3): SQTIHQWPATLVQPVGSPLSLECTVEGTSNPNLYWYRQAAGRGLQLLFYSVGIGQISSEVPQNLSASRPQDRQFILSSKKLLLSDSGFYLCAWRGLGPDTQYFGPGTRLTVL.

This rearrangement joins TRBV5-6 to TRBJ2-7, with D possibly matching TRBD1 (5 bases). V was pared by 1 base and J by 7 bases, with 18 bases between. The germline gives CDR1 SGHDT, CDR2 YYEEEE. The CDR3 consists of 15 residues. CDR3 sequence: CASSLSMGRVGEQYF. DNA for the CDR3: TGTGCCAGCAGCTTGAGCATGGGCAGGGTGGGTGAGCAGTACTTC.

A word on this clone: One junction end disagrees with the germline gene, perhaps due to a read error. J is TRBJ1-3 and V is TRBV6-5; 7 bases align to TRBD1. The CDR3 covers 16 residues. The germline V gene has CDR1 MNHEY and CDR2 SVGAGI. The CDR3 DNA sequence: TGTGCCCGCAGTTATGGCCTACAGGGGCCAGGAAACACCATATATTTT. It translates to CARSYGLQGPGNTIYF.

The genes are TRBV4-3 and TRBJ2-7; 8 bases map to TRBD1. The CDR3 extends over 14 amino acids. The germline V gene encodes CDR1 LGHNA and CDR2 YSLEER. V lost 1 base to trimming and J lost 5 bases; unmatched junction nucleotides: 4. The CDR3 protein is CASSQATGAHEQYF. Written as DNA, the CDR3 is TGCGCCAGCAGCCAAGCGACAGGGGCCCACGAGCAGTACTTC.

V gene TRBV5-6 combines with J gene TRBJ2-5; 7 bases align to TRBD1. Germline-derived CDR1 and CDR2 are SGHDT and YYEEEE. This CDR3 is 16 amino acids long. V shed 4 bases, J shed 13 bases, and the junction held 22 bases outside the gene matches. Here the CDR3 reads CASSKRGMAGGNWVYF. CDR3 sequence (DNA): TGTGCCAGCAGCAAAAGGGGGATGGCAGGGGGAAACTGGGTGTACTTC.

Notes on this clone: The junction and the germline gene differ at one end; a read error may be behind it. V gene TRBV7-9 combines with J gene TRBJ2-1; D is ambiguous. The CDR3 has 11 amino acids. Germline CDR1 SEHNR, CDR2 FQNEAQ (reference sequence). DNA of the CDR3: TGTGCCAGCACCTTACTCAATGAGCAGTTCTTC. This gives the protein CASTLLNEQFF.

The J gene is TRBJ1-2, the V gene TRBV5-1, with 7 nucleotides matching TRBD1. With 0 bases clipped from V and 6 bases from J, the junction kept 11 bases outside the gene matches. The CDR3 extends over 16 amino acids. In germline, CDR1 is SGHRS, CDR2 YFSETQ. The CDR3 bases are TGCGCCAGCAGCTTGGGACAGGGAACTCGCTGGGATGGCTACACCTTC. Its translation: CASSLGQGTRWDGYTF.

The V and J genes are TRBV5-6 and TRBJ2-5, with 8 nucleotides matching TRBD2. The ends lost 4 bases at V and 3 bases at J; junction bases unmatched: 2. The CDR3 has 13 amino acids. CDR1 is SGHDT and CDR2 is YYEEEE in the germline V gene. Here the CDR3 reads CASSPTSEETQYF. The CDR3 DNA follows: TGTGCCAGCAGCCCGACTAGCGAAGAGACCCAGTACTTC.

The chain is built from TRBV27 and TRBJ2-7; tentatively, D is TRBD1 (5 bases). The CDR3 length is 14 residues. The germline V gene encodes CDR1 MNHEY and CDR2 SMNVEV (reference sequence). V was trimmed by 7 bases and J by 7 bases, leaving 20 bases between them. The CDR3 loop is CASKNENWGGEQYF. CDR3 DNA: TGTGCCAGCAAGAATGAGAACTGGGGCGGTGAGCAGTACTTC.

This sequence joins TRBV9 and TRBJ2-3; D possibly corresponds to TRBD2 (6 bases). With 4 bases removed from V and 4 bases from J, the gap between germline ends came to 10 bases. Germline CDR1 and CDR2: SGDLS and YYNGEE. This CDR3 spans 13 amino acids. DNA for the CDR3: TGTGCCAGCAGCCAACTAGCTGCAGATACGCAGTATTTT. Its translation is CASSQLAADTQYF.

The genes are TRBV2 and TRBJ1-1; D is perhaps TRBD1 (5 bases). Germline V CDR1 and CDR2: SNHLY, FYNNEI. The CDR3 extends over 13 amino acids. Trimming took off 4 bases at V and 4 bases at J, with 10 bases between the two ends. The CDR3 sequence is CASSGPGATEAFF. DNA for the CDR3: TGTGCCAGCAGTGGTCCTGGGGCCACTGAAGCTTTCTTT.

The chain carries TRBV19 and TRBJ2-2; D uncertain. From germline, CDR1 is LNHDA and CDR2 SQIVND (reference sequence). V shed 6 bases and J shed 3 bases, with 14 bases lying between them. The CDR3 consists of 15 residues. CDR3 nucleotide sequence: TGTGCCAGTAGCCCGTATGCAACTGACACCGGGGAGCTGTTTTTT. This sequence encodes CASSPYATDTGELFF. Supplemented by reference TRBV19 and TRBJ2-2, the full variable domain reads DGGITQSPKYLFRKEGQNVTLSCEQNLNHDAMYWYRQDPGQGLRLIYYSQIVNDFQKGDIAEGYSVSREKKESFPLTVTSAQKNPTAFYLCASSPYATDTGELFFGEGSRLTVL.

This chain joins TRBV18 and TRBJ1-6, with 7 bases identical to TRBD1. Trimming took 3 bases from V and 9 from J; bases not matched to a gene: 5. Germline V CDR1 and CDR2: KGHSH, LQKENI. The CDR3 loop spans 14 amino acids. The CDR3 nucleotides are TGTGCCAGCTCACCGACAGGGATCGGTTCACCCCTCCACTTT. Its protein is CASSPTGIGSPLHF.

V gene TRBV7-2 combines with J gene TRBJ2-1; maybe TRBD2 (5 bases). The germline V gene has CDR1 SGHTA and CDR2 FQGNSA. This CDR3 has 14 residues. Trimming stripped 5 bases from V and 5 bases from J, with 13 bases between. In nucleotides, the CDR3 is TGTGCCAGCAGCCTCCTCGGGGATAACAATGAGCAGTTCTTC. Its protein is CASSLLGDNNEQFF.

The chain has TRBV9 and TRBJ1-2; TRBD1 might be the D (5 bases). V lost 4 bases and J 1 base, leaving 14 bases between the germline ends. Germline CDR1 and CDR2: SGDLS and YYNGEE. The CDR3 is 15 residues long. CDR3 nucleotides: TGTGCCAGCAGCTCAAGGGGCGGGATTAACTATGGCTACACCTTC. Residues: CASSSRGGINYGYTF.